This section outlines one T cell receptor beta chain sequence together with its context. TCRdb itself ran the 5' RACE reads through MiXCR, one entry per CDR3 protein. Of 100,000 to 150,000 distinct CDR3 sequences in the sample, about 16% are singletons; the top ten hold approximately 15%. Per the germline V gene, CDR1 is SGHDT and CDR2 is YYEEEE. V was cut by 1 base and J by 3 bases, with 11 bases left in between. There are 14 residues in the CDR3. This entry is derived from a study of T-cell memory formation after mild COVID-19. Study-level information: The study found TCR clusters largely donor specific.

The chain employs TRBV5-6 and TRBJ2-7; weak D call: TRBD2 (5 bases). Sequenced sample: PBMCs or a T cell subset sorted from them (not recorded which). The TCR was taken from an adult woman who had mild COVID-19 (a few samples of this study predate the infection). Cell type and time point are not known. Written as DNA, the CDR3 is TGTGCCAGCAGCTTGATGGGTCGGGACTACGAGCAGTACTTC. Amino acid sequence: CASSLMGRDYEQYF.